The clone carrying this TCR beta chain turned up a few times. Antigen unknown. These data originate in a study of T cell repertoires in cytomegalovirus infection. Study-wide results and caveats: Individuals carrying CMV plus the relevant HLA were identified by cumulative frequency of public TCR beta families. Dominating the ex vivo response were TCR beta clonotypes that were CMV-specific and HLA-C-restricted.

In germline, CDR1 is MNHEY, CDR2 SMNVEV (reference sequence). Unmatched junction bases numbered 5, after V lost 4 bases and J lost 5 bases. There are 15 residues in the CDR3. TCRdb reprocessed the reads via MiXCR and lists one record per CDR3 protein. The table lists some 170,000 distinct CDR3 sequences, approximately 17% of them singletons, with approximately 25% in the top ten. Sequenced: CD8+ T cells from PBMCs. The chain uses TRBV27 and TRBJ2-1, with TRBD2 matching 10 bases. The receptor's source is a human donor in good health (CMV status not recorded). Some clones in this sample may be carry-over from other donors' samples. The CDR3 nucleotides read TGTGCCAGCAGTTCTCGGACTAGCGGAGACAATGAGCAGTTCTTC. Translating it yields CASSSRTSGDNEQFF.